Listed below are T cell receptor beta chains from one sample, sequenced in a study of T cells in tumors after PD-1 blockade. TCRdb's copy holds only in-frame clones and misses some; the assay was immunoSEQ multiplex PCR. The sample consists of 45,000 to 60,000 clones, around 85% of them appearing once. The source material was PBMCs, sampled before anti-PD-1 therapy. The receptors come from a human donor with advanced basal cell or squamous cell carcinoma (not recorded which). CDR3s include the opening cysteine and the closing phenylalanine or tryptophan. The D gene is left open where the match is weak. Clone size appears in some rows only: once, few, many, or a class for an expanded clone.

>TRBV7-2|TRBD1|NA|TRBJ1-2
TGTGCCAGCAGCCTCCGTAGGTGGGGACAGAACTATGGCTACACCTTC
CASSLRRWGQNYGYTF
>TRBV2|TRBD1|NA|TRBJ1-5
TGTGCCAGCAGTCCTGAGACGACAGGGAAACAGCCCCAGCATTTT
CASSPETTGKQPQHF
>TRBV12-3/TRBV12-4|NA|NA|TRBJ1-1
TGTGCCAGCAGTTTAATGTCGGAAGCTTTCTTT
CASSLMSEAFF
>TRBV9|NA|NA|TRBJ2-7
TGTGCCAGCAGCGTCACCGGGAGCTTCCACGAGCAGTACTTC
CASSVTGSFHEQYF
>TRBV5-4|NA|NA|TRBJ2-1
TGTGCCAGCAGCTTCGTAGCGCCCTTGGTTAGTGGTGAGCAGTTCTTC
CASSFVAPLVSGEQFF
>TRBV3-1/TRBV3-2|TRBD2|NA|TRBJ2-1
TGTGCCAGCAGCCTATGGACTAGCGGGACCTACAATGAGCAGTTCTTC
CASSLWTSGTYNEQFF
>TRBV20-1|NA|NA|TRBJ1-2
TGCAGTGCTAGTATTAAGGGACAACACTATGGCTACACCTTC
CSASIKGQHYGYTF
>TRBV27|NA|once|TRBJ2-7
TGTGCCAGCAGTTTAATGAATTCCTACGAGCAGTACTTC
CASSLMNSYEQYF
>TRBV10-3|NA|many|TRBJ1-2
TGTGCCACCGAACTAAGCAGGGGAGGAGGCTACACCTTC
CATELSRGGGYTF
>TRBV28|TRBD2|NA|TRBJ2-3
TGTGCCAGCATTATAACGAGCGGGATGGGAACGCAGTATTTT
CASIITSGMGTQYF
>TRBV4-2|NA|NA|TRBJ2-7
TGTGCCAGCAGCCAAGATGGGGGGCCCGCTGGCTACGAGCAGTACTTC
CASSQDGGPAGYEQYF
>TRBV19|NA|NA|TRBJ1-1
TGTGCCAGTAGTATTGGGTTGGCCACTGAAGCTTTCTTT
CASSIGLATEAFF
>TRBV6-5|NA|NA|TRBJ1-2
TGTGCCAGCAGTTACTCGACAGAGAACTATGGCTACACCTTC
CASSYSTENYGYTF
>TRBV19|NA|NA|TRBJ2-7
TGTGCCAGTAGTATTTTCTGGACAGAGGCCTACGAGCAGTACTTC
CASSIFWTEAYEQYF
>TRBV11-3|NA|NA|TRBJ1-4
TGTGCCAGCAGCACTCGGAGGCTAGGGGATGAAAAACTGTTTTTT
CASSTRRLGDEKLFF
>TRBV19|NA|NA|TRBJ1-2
TGTGCCAGTAGTATAGGCGAGGCGGGCTACACCTTC
CASSIGEAGYTF
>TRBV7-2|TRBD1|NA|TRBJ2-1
TGTGCCAGCAGTTCCACAGGGGGGATCGGGGTGGGGAATGAGCAGTTCTTC
CASSSTGGIGVGNEQFF
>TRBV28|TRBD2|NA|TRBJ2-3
TGTGCCAGCAGTCCAGGACTAGCGGGAGGCTACACAGATACGCAGTATTTT
CASSPGLAGGYTDTQYF
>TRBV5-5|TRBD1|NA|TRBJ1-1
TGTGCCAGCAGCTTAAGCCCTACAGGGGCGGCTGAAGCTTTCTTT
CASSLSPTGAAEAFF
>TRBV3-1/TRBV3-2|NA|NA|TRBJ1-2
TGTGCCAGCAGCCTCGAGGGGGACGTCGGCTATGGCTACACCTTC
CASSLEGDVGYGYTF
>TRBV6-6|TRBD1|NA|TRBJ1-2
TGTGCCAGCAGTCCCGACAGGGGGTATGGCTACACCTTC
CASSPDRGYGYTF
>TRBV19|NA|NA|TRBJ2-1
TGTGCCAGTAGTATAGAGAGGGCGGGGGAGCAGTTCTTC
CASSIERAGEQFF
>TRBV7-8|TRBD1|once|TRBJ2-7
TGTGCCAGCAGCTTCCGGACAGGTGGGCCCCACTACGAGCAGTACTTC
CASSFRTGGPHYEQYF
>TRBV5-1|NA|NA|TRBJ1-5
TGCGCCAGCAGCCCACAAGGGTATAGCAATCAGCCCCAGCATTTT
CASSPQGYSNQPQHF
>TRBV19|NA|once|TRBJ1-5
TGTGCCAGTAGTTTCGGACAAAATAGCAATCAGCCCCAGCATTTT
CASSFGQNSNQPQHF
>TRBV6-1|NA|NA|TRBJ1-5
TGTGCCAGCAGTGCTTTCAAGGCGGGGGTGGGCGGGCCCCAGCATTTT
CASSAFKAGVGGPQHF
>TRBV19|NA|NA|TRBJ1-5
TGTGCCACAACCCGACAGAGCAATCAGCCCCAGCATTTT
CATTRQSNQPQHF
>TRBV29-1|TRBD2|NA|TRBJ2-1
TGCAGCGTTATGGCGGGAGCAAATGAGCAGTTCTTC
CSVMAGANEQFF
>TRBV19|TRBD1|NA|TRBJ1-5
TGTGCCACTGGAGGGACAGGGGGCGGCAATCAGCCCCAGCATTTT
CATGGTGGGNQPQHF
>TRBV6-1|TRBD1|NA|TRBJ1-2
TGTGCCAGCAGTGAAGGGACAGGGGGCCTTGGTGGCTACACCTTC
CASSEGTGGLGGYTF
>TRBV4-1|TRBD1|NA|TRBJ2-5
TGCGCCAGCAGCCCGGGGACAGGGGAGACCCAGTACTTC
CASSPGTGETQYF
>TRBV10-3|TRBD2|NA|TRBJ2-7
TGTGCCATCAGCGGCACTAGCGGGAGCCCCCACGAGCAGTACTTC
CAISGTSGSPHEQYF
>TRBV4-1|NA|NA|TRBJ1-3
TGCGCCAGCAGCCAATCGACTGAGGCAGTCGTATATTTT
CASSQSTEAVVYF
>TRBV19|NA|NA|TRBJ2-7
TGTGCCAGTAGTATAAGTGGGCGGGGCGCCTACGAGCAGTACTTC
CASSISGRGAYEQYF
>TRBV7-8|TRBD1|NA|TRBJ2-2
TGTGCCAGCAGCACTCAGGGGGTCACCGGGGAGCTGTTTTTT
CASSTQGVTGELFF
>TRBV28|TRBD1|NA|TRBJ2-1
TGTGCCAGCAGTGCCCACGGGACAGGGAGGCCTAACGAGCAGTTCTTC
CASSAHGTGRPNEQFF
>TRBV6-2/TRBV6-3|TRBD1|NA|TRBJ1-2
TGTGCCAGCAGTTCATCCCGGGACAGGGGAGTCTATGGCTACACCTTC
CASSSSRDRGVYGYTF
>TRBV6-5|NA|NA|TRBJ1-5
TGTGCCACCAAATGGGGGTCAAATAATCAGCCCCAGCATTTT
CATKWGSNNQPQHF
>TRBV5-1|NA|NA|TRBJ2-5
TGCGCCAGCAGCTCAGGGACTTTTCCGGTGGTGGAGACCCAGTACTTC
CASSSGTFPVVETQYF
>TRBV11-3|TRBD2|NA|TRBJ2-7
TGTGCCAGCAGCTCGAGCCCTAGCGGGAGACTCCAGGAGCAGTACTTC
CASSSSPSGRLQEQYF
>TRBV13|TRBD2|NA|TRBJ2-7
TGTGCCAGCGAAGATAGCGGGAGTTCCTACGAGCAGTACTTC
CASEDSGSSYEQYF
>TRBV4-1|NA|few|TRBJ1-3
TGCGCCAGCAGCCAAGATGAGGGAAACACCATATATTTT
CASSQDEGNTIYF
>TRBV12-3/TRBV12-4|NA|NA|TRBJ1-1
TGTGCCAGCAGAGGGCAGGGGAACACTGAAGCTTTCTTT
CASRGQGNTEAFF
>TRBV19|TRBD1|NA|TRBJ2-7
TGTGCCAGTAGTATTCAACAGGACAGGGTGTACGAGCAGTACTTC
CASSIQQDRVYEQYF
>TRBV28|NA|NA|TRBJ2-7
TGTGCCAGCAGTTTCTCGAGCGAGCAGTACTTC
CASSFSSEQYF
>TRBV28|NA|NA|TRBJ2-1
TGTGCCAGCAGTTATGTGTCGGGCTACAACAATGAGCAGTTCTTC
CASSYVSGYNNEQFF
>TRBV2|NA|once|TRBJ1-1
TGTGCCAGCACCCAGGGAAGGGGGAACACTGAAGCTTTCTTT
CASTQGRGNTEAFF
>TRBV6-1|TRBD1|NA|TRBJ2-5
TGTGCCAGCAGTGTGACAGGGGCGTTGGAGCAAGAGACCCAGTACTTC
CASSVTGALEQETQYF
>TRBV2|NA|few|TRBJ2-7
TGTGCCAGCATAGTAGACGCCCGGCACTCCTACGAGCAGTACTTC
CASIVDARHSYEQYF
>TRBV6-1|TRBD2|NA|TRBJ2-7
TGTGCCAGCAGTGATCTCCGAGCGGGGGGATACTACGAGCAGTACTTC
CASSDLRAGGYYEQYF
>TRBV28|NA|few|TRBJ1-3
TGTGCCAGCAGTTTGTTCCCAAGTAGCTCTGGAAACACCATATATTTT
CASSLFPSSSGNTIYF
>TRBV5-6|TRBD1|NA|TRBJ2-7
TGTGCCAGCAGCTTGAACAGGGGCAACTCCTACGAGCAGTACTTC
CASSLNRGNSYEQYF
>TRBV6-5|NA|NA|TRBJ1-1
TGTGCCAGCAGTTACTCCGGGACATCGAACACTGAAGCTTTCTTT
CASSYSGTSNTEAFF
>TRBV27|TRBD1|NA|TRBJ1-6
TGTGCCAGCAGTGCCAGGACAGGGCTCTCCTATAATTCACCCCTCCACTTT
CASSARTGLSYNSPLHF
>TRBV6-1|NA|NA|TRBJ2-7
TGTGCCAGCAGTGAACCCGGGGGCTCCTACGAGCAGTACTTC
CASSEPGGSYEQYF
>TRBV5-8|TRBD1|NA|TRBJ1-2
TGTGCCAGCAGCGTACAGGGGCCTTCGGGTGGCTACACCTTC
CASSVQGPSGGYTF
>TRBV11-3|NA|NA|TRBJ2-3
TGTGCCAGCAGTCATAGGGTAGGGCAGGGCTATACGCAGTATTTT
CASSHRVGQGYTQYF
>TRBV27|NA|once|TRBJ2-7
TGTGCCAGCAGTATACAGGGAACTTTCTACGAGCAGTACTTC
CASSIQGTFYEQYF